The clone carrying this T cell receptor beta chain was seen only a few times. The target antigen is unknown. The sample belongs to a study of T-cell memory formation after mild COVID-19. Whole-study findings and limits: Some SARS-CoV-2-responding clones were already detected in memory before infection.

5'RACE with constant-segment primers yielded barcoded, UMI-tagged TCR alpha and TCR beta cDNA libraries. TCRdb ran MiXCR on the 5' RACE reads and lists one entry per CDR3 protein. The table records some 290,000 distinct CDR3 sequences, 15% to 20% of them present only once. The CDR3 contains 13 residues. The ends lost 5 bases at V and 5 bases at J; junction bases unmatched: 5. Specimen: PBMCs or a T cell subset sorted from them (not recorded which). The receptor was isolated from a man aged 18 to 30 who had mild COVID-19 (a few samples of this study predate the infection). Cell type and time point are not known. This sequence joins TRBV12-3 or TRBV12-4 and TRBJ2-7, with 8 bases matching TRBD2. The CDR3 DNA sequence: TGTGCCAGCAGTCCCCGGGGGGGCCACGAGCAGTACTTC. Translating it yields CASSPRGGHEQYF.